This T cell receptor (beta chain) was identified during a study of regulatory T cells in long-lasting Graves disease. General study findings and limits: Persistent disease showed a preference for TRBV28, TRBJ1-2 and TRBJ2-5.

This clonotype was seen ten or more times. Its antigen is not known. Time point defined: newly diagnosed GD, antithyroid drugs for less than 3 months. There was RNA extracted from PBMCs, and the TCR library was made from it. HTBI primers from iRepertoire and Arm-PCR of CDR3 regions yielded the TCR beta libraries. TCRdb independently ran MiXCR on the multiplex PCR reads; one entry per CDR3 protein. In the table there are hundreds of thousands of distinct CDR3 sequences, around 13% of which are singletons. Losses at the gene ends were 3 bases for V and 3 bases for J; bases not matched to a gene: 7. CDR3 size: 15 residues. The V gene's germline CDR1 is SGHAT and CDR2 FQNNGV. These data were also filed under a second study, of T cells in Graves' hyperthyroidism and ophthalmopathy.

This TCR came from a woman aged 25 to 45 with Graves disease. This chain links TRBV11-2 with TRBJ2-5, with 7 bases fitting TRBD1. Sequencing was performed on peripheral blood mononuclear cells (PBMCs), taken at new diagnosis, from a patient treated with antithyroid drugs. The CDR3 protein is CASSFSRDRKETQYF. For the CDR3, the DNA is TGTGCCAGCAGCTTCTCCCGGGACAGAAAAGAGACCCAGTACTTC.